Described below is a single T cell receptor (beta chain) sequence and its context. This clone appeared a few times. Its antigen target is currently unknown. It has no much larger one-base neighbor in the sample; base qualities were not kept. The CDR3 regions of human TCRbeta chains were analyzed by immunosequencing. The original methods were these. Repertoire TCRs were matched against a reference library of SARS-CoV-2-specific TCRs generated with the MIRA antigen-specificity platform. Breadth was defined as the fraction of unique TCRs that were SARS-CoV-2-associated, and depth was defined as the fraction of total T cells that were SARS-CoV-2-associated. Using the MIRA data, every spike-specific TCR was mapped to the spike region that the TCR reacted to and assigned to either a CD4 or a CD8 class. Log10-transformed breadth and depth values were compared by one-way ANOVA with Sidak's multiple comparisons tests. Not all clones reach the TCRdb copy of this immuneACCESS table, which keeps in-frame sequences only. Checked studies attribute under half of the gap to unresolved V genes and leave the rest unexplained. The V and J calls and clone size are taken from that table; D and trimming were inferred from the DNA. The sample records about 44,000 clones, around 81% of which are singletons. About 3.8% of the sample is held by the ten biggest clonotypes.

In light of the paper, this sample's time point label describes: baseline before first vaccination. The vaccinee samples were drawn from two UK trials, COV001 and COV002, one of which was a single-blind randomized controlled phase 2/3 trial testing AZD1222 (ChAdOx1 nCoV-19) in healthy adults. Trial participant PBMC samples were collected at day 0 and day 28 after the second dose for TCRbeta chain sequencing. These data belong to a study of T cell responses to AZD1222 COVID-19 vaccine (dated by TCRdb to the early 2020s). For context, the study as a whole: AZD1222 recipients whose second dose came at about 4 weeks and those whose second dose came at about 12 weeks were combined into one group, since spike-specific TCR depth and breadth did not differ between the two schedules. TCR sequencing covered over 230 trial participants: 200 to 220 given two doses of AZD1222 and 26 given two doses of MenACWY control vaccine. Trial participants were enrolled into age subgroups of 18-55, 56-69 and 70-plus years, which contained approximately 150, 30 and 60 TCR-sequenced participants, respectively.

General conclusions and limits of the study: CD4 TCRs associated with the vaccine covered the entire spike protein, and the dominant responses were in regions 160-218 and 743-854. Only a handful of AZD1222 recipients were SARS-CoV-2 seropositive at baseline, limiting conclusions about previously exposed vaccinees. A significant rise in spike-specific TCR breadth and depth was observed after two AZD1222 doses relative to day 0 and relative to MenACWY recipients. Because no day 14 peak-response samples were available, the repertoires could be characterized only after the peak T cell response. In the small 56-69-year group, the increase in depth fell short of significance, most likely because of low power. Participants were mostly white British, with more females than males. The authors suggested clonal diversity may have been underestimated. Epitopes outside the regions mutated in the B.1.351 and B.1.1.7 variants were reportedly recognized by nearly half of the unique spike-specific TCRs.

This receptor was taken from an adult in good health. Material: peripheral blood, obtained on day 0 of AZD1222 vaccination.

The DNA sequence is TGTGCCAGCAGTGAAGCGGGGGGGACCCAGTACTTC. This yields the protein CASSEAGGTQYF. The rearranged chain carries TRBV5-4 and TRBJ2-5; a stretch of 9 junction bases matches TRBD2. CDR1 and CDR2 were assigned from the germline V gene (reference sequence) as SGHNT and YYREEE. Trimming takes 5 bases off V and 7 bases off J; junction bases not matched to a gene: 3. The cysteine opens and the phenylalanine closes a CDR3 of 12 amino acids. The read is trimmed to its CDR3 DNA, 36 bases read in frame from base 1.